Listed below are T cell receptor beta chains from one sample, sequenced in a study of technical replicates of blood from four donors. Libraries were prepared by immunoSEQ multiplex PCR; TCRdb keeps only in-frame clonotypes and omits some of them. Among approximately 50,000 clones, about 86% were seen once, and the ten largest hold 5% to 6%. Sequenced sample: PBMCs. Every receptor here comes from a human donor in good health. Some clones in this sample may be carry-over from other donors' samples. Each CDR3 is given with its conserved first and last residue. A D gene is named only where the DNA matches it firmly. A clone size is listed for some rows: how often the clone was seen (once, few, many), or a class if it is expanded.

v_call	d_call	clone_size	j_call	cdr3_aa	cdr3_nt
TRBV5-1	.	.	TRBJ2-6	CASSLVQGSGANVLTF	TGCGCCAGCAGCTTGGTGCAGGGGTCTGGGGCCAACGTCCTGACTTTC
TRBV7-8	.	.	TRBJ2-3	CASSLSSYTDTQYF	TGTGCCAGCAGCTTGAGCTCCTACACAGATACGCAGTATTTT
TRBV7-2	TRBD1	once	TRBJ2-7	CASSLSWTGFNEQYF	TGTGCCAGCAGCTTGTCCTGGACAGGGTTTAACGAGCAGTACTTC
TRBV7-6	.	.	TRBJ2-1	CASSFDRTEQFF	TGTGCCAGCAGTTTTGACAGAACTGAGCAGTTCTTC
TRBV4-1	.	.	TRBJ2-5	CASSQGGSYQETQYF	TGCGCCAGCAGCCAGGGGGGATCATATCAAGAGACCCAGTACTTC
TRBV7-3	.	.	TRBJ2-7	CASSFQGGDEQYF	TGTGCCAGCAGCTTCCAGGGTGGGGACGAGCAGTACTTC
TRBV20-1	TRBD2	.	TRBJ2-1	CGGRVFYEQFF	TGTGGAGGGAGGGTCTTTTATGAGCAGTTCTTC
TRBV7-9	TRBD1	.	TRBJ2-4	CASSPGQGGTKNIQYF	TGTGCCAGCAGCCCCGGACAGGGTGGTACCAAAAACATTCAGTACTTC
TRBV7-3	.	.	TRBJ1-2	CASSSYYRVGNYGYTF	TGTGCCAGCAGCTCCTACTACAGGGTCGGGAACTATGGCTACACCTTC
TRBV27	.	.	TRBJ2-2	CASIPLTGTGELFF	TGTGCCAGCATTCCCCTCACAGGGACCGGGGAGCTGTTTTTT
TRBV6-6	.	once	TRBJ2-1	CASNLLPSYNEQFF	TGTGCCAGCAACCTACTCCCCTCCTACAATGAGCAGTTCTTC
TRBV7-9	.	.	TRBJ1-4	CASSLDGGNREKLFF	TGTGCCAGCAGCTTAGATGGGGGGAATCGGGAAAAACTGTTTTTT
TRBV2	TRBD1	.	TRBJ1-1	CASVDFRDRGRLTEAFF	TGTGCCAGCGTAGACTTCCGGGACAGGGGGCGATTGACTGAAGCTTTCTTT
TRBV28	TRBD1	once	TRBJ1-2	CASKEGPRTGARYGYTF	TGTGCCAGCAAGGAGGGTCCTCGGACAGGGGCCCGCTATGGCTACACCTTC
TRBV4-3	.	once	TRBJ2-2	CASSQLSGSGELFF	TGCGCCAGCAGCCAGTTATCAGGGTCCGGGGAGCTGTTTTTT
TRBV27	.	few	TRBJ1-6	CASSRTANSPLHF	TGTGCCAGCAGTAGGACAGCCAATTCACCCCTCCACTTT
TRBV7-2	.	.	TRBJ1-1	CASSLGGGAFEAFF	TGTGCCAGCAGCTTGGGGGGGGGCGCTTTTGAAGCTTTCTTT
TRBV11-2	TRBD1	.	TRBJ2-7	CASSAGQGPEQYF	TGTGCCAGCAGCGCGGGACAGGGGCCCGAGCAGTACTTC
TRBV7-6	TRBD1	.	TRBJ2-5	CASSPGTGGLETQYF	TGTGCCAGCAGCCCCGGGACAGGGGGATTGGAGACCCAGTACTTC
TRBV9	.	.	TRBJ2-5	CASSAGGGVQETQYF	TGTGCCAGCAGCGCTGGAGGGGGCGTACAAGAGACCCAGTACTTC
TRBV5-4	.	.	TRBJ1-5	CASSWGGEFGQPQHF	TGTGCCAGCAGCTGGGGAGGGGAGTTCGGTCAGCCCCAGCATTTT
TRBV19	TRBD1	.	TRBJ1-2	CASMNRGAGYTF	TGTGCCAGTATGAACAGGGGTGCCGGCTACACCTTC
TRBV7-2	.	.	TRBJ1-1	CASSSSTVMNTEAFF	TGTGCCAGCAGCTCAAGTACAGTTATGAACACTGAAGCTTTCTTT
TRBV6-1	.	.	TRBJ1-3	CASSPQGGGNTIYF	TGTGCCAGCAGCCCACAAGGAGGTGGAAACACCATATATTTT
TRBV4-3	TRBD1	many	TRBJ1-2	CASSQDRTGGAYGYTF	TGCGCCAGCAGCCAAGATCGGACAGGGGGCGCCTATGGCTACACCTTC
TRBV11-2	.	.	TRBJ1-2	CASSPIGVGYGYTF	TGTGCCAGCAGCCCCATCGGGGTGGGATATGGCTACACCTTC
TRBV5-4	TRBD1	.	TRBJ1-1	CASSPEGAKAFF	TGTGCCAGCAGCCCGGAGGGGGCGAAAGCTTTCTTT
TRBV9	.	.	TRBJ2-7	CASKTPLGLYEQYF	TGTGCCAGCAAAACACCCCTGGGCCTCTACGAGCAGTACTTC
TRBV11-2	.	.	TRBJ2-2	CASSLDQTGELFF	TGTGCCAGCAGCTTAGATCAGACCGGGGAGCTGTTTTTT
TRBV5-1	TRBD1	.	TRBJ1-2	CASSLDRGWNYGYTF	TGCGCCAGCAGCCTAGACAGGGGTTGGAACTATGGCTACACCTTC
TRBV4-3	TRBD2	.	TRBJ2-2	CASSHELVTSGGPTGELFF	TGCGCCAGCAGCCACGAACTAGTGACTAGCGGGGGACCCACCGGGGAGCTGTTTTTT
TRBV5-4	TRBD1	.	TRBJ1-6	CASSRPGQGRNSPLHF	TGTGCCAGCTCTCGCCCGGGACAGGGTCGTAATTCACCCCTCCACTTT
TRBV4-2	TRBD2	.	TRBJ2-7	CASSQGLAGDLYEQYF	TGTGCCAGCAGCCAAGGTCTAGCGGGAGATCTTTACGAGCAGTACTTC
TRBV5-1	TRBD2	.	TRBJ2-2	CASSLRTSGGANTGELFF	TGCGCCAGCAGCTTGAGGACTAGCGGGGGGGCCAACACCGGGGAGCTGTTTTTT
TRBV10-3	.	.	TRBJ2-5	CAISEEDSQETQYF	TGTGCCATCAGTGAAGAAGACAGCCAAGAGACCCAGTACTTC
TRBV7-3	.	.	TRBJ2-3	CASSSGSGDTQYF	TGTGCCAGCAGCTCCGGTAGCGGAGATACGCAGTATTTT
TRBV9	TRBD2	.	TRBJ2-1	CASSVGSGKGDEQFF	TGTGCCAGCAGCGTAGGGAGCGGGAAAGGTGATGAGCAGTTCTTC
TRBV7-6	.	.	TRBJ2-1	CASSYLGMGLNEQFF	TGTGCCAGCAGCTACCTTGGGATGGGGCTTAATGAGCAGTTCTTC
TRBV4-1	TRBD2	.	TRBJ2-3	CASSQFSGRSLDTQYF	TGCGCCAGCAGCCAATTTAGCGGGAGATCGTTGGATACGCAGTATTTT
TRBV11-3	TRBD2	.	TRBJ2-2	CASSSRVAGLNTGELFF	TGTGCCAGCAGCTCAAGGGTAGCGGGACTGAACACCGGGGAGCTGTTTTTT
TRBV4-1	.	.	TRBJ2-1	CASSLAESTYNEQFF	TGCGCCAGCAGCCTTGCGGAAAGTACCTACAATGAGCAGTTCTTC
TRBV19	.	.	TRBJ1-5	CASTWGGGQPQHF	TGTGCCAGTACTTGGGGGGGCGGTCAGCCCCAGCATTTT
TRBV12-5	.	.	TRBJ1-2	CASGLGMGGGGYTF	TGTGCTAGTGGTCTAGGAATGGGAGGGGGTGGCTACACCTTC
TRBV11-2	.	.	TRBJ2-2	CASSLVSGRTGELFF	TGTGCCAGCAGCTTAGTGAGCGGAAGGACCGGGGAGCTGTTTTTT
TRBV11-3	.	.	TRBJ2-1	CASSLDSEGTEQFF	TGTGCCAGCAGCTTAGATTCGGAGGGGACTGAGCAGTTCTTC
TRBV7-8	TRBD2	.	TRBJ2-1	CASSPPRGSSYNEQFF	TGTGCCAGCAGCCCACCACGCGGGAGCTCCTACAATGAGCAGTTCTTC
TRBV6-7	TRBD1	.	TRBJ1-5	CASSYSTGSQPQHF	TGTGCCAGCAGTTACTCGACAGGGAGTCAGCCCCAGCATTTT
TRBV6-5	TRBD1	once	TRBJ2-5	CASSRGTVQETQYF	TGTGCCAGCAGTCGAGGGACAGTCCAAGAGACCCAGTACTTC